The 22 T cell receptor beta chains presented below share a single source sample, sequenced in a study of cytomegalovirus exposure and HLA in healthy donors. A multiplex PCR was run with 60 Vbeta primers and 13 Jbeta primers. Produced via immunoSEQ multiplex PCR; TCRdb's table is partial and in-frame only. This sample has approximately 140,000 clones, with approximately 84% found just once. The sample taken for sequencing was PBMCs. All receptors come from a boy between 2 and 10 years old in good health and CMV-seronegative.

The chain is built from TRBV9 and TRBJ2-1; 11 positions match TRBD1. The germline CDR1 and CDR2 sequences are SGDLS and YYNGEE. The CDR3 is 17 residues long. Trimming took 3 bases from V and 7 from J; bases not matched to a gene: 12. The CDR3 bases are TGTGCCAGCAGCGCCCGTACCGGGACAGGGGGTCTAAATGAGCAGTTCTTC. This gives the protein CASSARTGTGGLNEQFF. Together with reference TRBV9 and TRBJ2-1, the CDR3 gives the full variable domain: DSGVTQTPKHLITATGQRVTLRCSPRSGDLSVYWYQQSLDQGLQFLIQYYNGEERAKGNILERFSAQQFPDLHSELNLSSLELGDSALYFCASSARTGTGGLNEQFFGPGTRLTVL.

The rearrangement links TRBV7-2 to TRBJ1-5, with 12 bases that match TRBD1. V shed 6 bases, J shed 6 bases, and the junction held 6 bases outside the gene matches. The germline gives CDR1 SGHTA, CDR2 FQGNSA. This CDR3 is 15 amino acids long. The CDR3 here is CASSSGQGAGQPQHF. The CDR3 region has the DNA TGTGCCAGCAGTTCGGGACAGGGGGCCGGTCAGCCCCAGCATTTT.

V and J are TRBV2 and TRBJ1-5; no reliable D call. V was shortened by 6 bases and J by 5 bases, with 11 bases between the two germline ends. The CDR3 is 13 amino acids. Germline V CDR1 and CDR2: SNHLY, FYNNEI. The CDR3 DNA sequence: TGTGCCAGCAGCAGCCGGGGAGATCAGCCCCAGCATTTT. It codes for CASSSRGDQPQHF. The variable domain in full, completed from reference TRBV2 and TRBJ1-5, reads EPEVTQTPSHQVTQMGQEVILRCVPISNHLYFYWYRQILGQKVEFLVSFYNNEISEKSEIFDDQFSVERPDGSNFTLKIRSTKLEDSAMYFCASSSRGDQPQHFGDGTRLSIL.

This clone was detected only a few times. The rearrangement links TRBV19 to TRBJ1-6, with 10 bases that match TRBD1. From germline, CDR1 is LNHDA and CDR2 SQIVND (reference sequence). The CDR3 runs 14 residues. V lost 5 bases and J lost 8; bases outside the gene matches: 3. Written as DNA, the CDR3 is TGTGCCAGTAGTTCCGGGACAGGGGATTCACCCCTCCACTTT. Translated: CASSSGTGDSPLHF.

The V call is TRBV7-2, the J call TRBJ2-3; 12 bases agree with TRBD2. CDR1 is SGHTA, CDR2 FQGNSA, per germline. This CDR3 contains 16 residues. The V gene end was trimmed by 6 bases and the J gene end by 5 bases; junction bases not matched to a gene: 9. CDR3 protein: CASRPTSGGRRDTQYF. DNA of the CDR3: TGTGCCAGCAGGCCAACTAGCGGGGGGCGGAGAGATACGCAGTATTTT.

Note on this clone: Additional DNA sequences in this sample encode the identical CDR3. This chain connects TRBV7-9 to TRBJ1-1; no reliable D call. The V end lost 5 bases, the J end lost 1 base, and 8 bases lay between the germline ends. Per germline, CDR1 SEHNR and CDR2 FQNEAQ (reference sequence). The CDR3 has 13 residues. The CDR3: CASSEAWNTEAFF. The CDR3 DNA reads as TGTGCCAGCAGCGAAGCATGGAACACTGAAGCTTTCTTT.

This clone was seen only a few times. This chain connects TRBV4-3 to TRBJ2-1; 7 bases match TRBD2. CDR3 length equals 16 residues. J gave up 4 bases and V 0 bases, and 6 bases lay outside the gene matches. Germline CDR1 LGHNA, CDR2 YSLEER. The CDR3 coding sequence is TGCGCCAGCAGCCAAGAAGTCCAGGGAGGGTACAATGAGCAGTTCTTC. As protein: CASSQEVQGGYNEQFF.

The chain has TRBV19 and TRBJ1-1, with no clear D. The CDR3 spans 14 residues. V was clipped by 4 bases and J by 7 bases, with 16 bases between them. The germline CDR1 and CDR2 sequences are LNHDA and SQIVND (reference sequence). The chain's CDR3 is CASSTSRTVIEAFF. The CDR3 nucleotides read TGTGCCAGTAGTACATCGCGGACTGTTATTGAAGCTTTCTTT.

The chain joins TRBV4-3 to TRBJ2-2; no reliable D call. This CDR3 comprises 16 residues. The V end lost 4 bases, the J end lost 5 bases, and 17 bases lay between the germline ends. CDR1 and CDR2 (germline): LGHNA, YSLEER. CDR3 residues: CASSPRWAAFTGELFF. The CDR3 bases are TGCGCCAGCAGCCCCCGGTGGGCCGCTTTTACCGGGGAGCTGTTTTTT.

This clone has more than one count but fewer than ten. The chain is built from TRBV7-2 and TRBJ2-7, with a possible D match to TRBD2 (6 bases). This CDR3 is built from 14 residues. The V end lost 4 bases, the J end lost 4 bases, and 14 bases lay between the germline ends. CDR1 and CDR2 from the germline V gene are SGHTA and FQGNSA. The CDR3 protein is CASSSPGGTYEQYF. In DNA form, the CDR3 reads TGTGCCAGCAGCTCACCCGGTGGGACTTACGAGCAGTACTTC.

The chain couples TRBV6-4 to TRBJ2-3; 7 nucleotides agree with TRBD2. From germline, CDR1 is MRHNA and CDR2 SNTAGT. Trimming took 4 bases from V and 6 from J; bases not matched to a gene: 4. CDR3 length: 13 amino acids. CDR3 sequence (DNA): TGTGCCAGCAGTGCACTAGCGAGGGATACGCAGTATTTT. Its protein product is CASSALARDTQYF.

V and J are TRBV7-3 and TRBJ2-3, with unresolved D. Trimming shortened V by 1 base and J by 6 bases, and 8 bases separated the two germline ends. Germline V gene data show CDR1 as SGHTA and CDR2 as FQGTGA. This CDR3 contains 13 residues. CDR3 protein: CASSLNSRDTQYF. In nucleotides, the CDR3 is TGTGCCAGCAGCTTAAACAGCCGCGATACGCAGTATTTT.

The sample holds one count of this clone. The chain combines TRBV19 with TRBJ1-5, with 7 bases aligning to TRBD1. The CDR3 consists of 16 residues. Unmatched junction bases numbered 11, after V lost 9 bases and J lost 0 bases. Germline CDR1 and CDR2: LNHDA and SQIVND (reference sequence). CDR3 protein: CASRFEGAYSNQPQHF. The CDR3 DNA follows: TGTGCCAGCAGATTTGAGGGGGCGTATAGCAATCAGCCCCAGCATTTT.

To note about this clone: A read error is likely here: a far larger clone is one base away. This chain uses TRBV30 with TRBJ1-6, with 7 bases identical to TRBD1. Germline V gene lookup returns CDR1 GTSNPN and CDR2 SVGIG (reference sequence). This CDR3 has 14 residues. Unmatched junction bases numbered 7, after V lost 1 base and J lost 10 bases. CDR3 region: CAWSGQGGWSPLHF. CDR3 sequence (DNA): TGTGCCTGGAGTGGACAGGGAGGCTGGTCACCCCTCCACTTT. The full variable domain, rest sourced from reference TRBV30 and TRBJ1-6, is SQTIHQWPATLVQPVGSPLSLECTVEGTSNPNLYWYRQAAGRGLQLLFYSVGIGQISSEVPQNLSASRPQDRQFILSSKKLLLSDSGFYLCAWSGQGGWSPLHFGNGTRLTVT.

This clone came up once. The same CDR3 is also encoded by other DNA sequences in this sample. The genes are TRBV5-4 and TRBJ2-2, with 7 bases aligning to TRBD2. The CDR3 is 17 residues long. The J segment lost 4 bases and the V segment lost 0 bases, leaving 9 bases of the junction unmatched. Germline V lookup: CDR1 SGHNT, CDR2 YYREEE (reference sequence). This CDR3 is CASSLALAGASTGELFF. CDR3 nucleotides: TGTGCCAGCAGCTTGGCCCTGGCGGGAGCGAGCACCGGGGAGCTGTTTTTT.

CDR3: CSVDGSSGMTEQFF. The DNA of the CDR3 is TGCAGCGTTGACGGATCTAGCGGTATGACTGAGCAGTTCTTC. The genes are TRBV29-1 and TRBJ2-1, with 7 bases fitting TRBD2. CDR1 SQVTM and CDR2 ANQGSEA come from the germline V gene. The J segment lost 9 bases and the V segment lost 3 bases, leaving 11 bases of the junction unmatched. The CDR3 runs 14 residues.

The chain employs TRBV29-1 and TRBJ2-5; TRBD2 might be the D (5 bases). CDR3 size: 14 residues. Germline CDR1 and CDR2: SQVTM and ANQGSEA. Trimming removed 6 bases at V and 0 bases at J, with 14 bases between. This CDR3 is CSVPEWEYQETQYF. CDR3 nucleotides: TGCAGCGTCCCGGAATGGGAGTACCAAGAGACCCAGTACTTC.

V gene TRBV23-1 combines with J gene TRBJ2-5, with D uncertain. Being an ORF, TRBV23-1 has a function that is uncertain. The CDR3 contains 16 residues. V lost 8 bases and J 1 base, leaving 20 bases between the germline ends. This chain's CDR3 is CASEYLSRVTQETQYF. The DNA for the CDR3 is TGCGCCAGCGAGTACCTTTCTAGAGTCACCCAAGAGACCCAGTACTTC.

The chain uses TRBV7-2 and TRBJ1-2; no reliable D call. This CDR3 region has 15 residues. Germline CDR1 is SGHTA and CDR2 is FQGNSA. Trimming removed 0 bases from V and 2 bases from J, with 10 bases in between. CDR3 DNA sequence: TGTGCCAGCAGCTTAGCTCTGGGCCCAAACTATGGCTACACCTTC. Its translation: CASSLALGPNYGYTF.

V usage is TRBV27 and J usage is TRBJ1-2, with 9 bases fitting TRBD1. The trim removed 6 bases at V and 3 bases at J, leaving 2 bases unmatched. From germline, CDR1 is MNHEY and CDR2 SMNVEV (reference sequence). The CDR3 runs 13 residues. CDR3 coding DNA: TGTGCCAGCAGGGACAGGGGCCACTATGGCTACACCTTC. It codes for CASRDRGHYGYTF.

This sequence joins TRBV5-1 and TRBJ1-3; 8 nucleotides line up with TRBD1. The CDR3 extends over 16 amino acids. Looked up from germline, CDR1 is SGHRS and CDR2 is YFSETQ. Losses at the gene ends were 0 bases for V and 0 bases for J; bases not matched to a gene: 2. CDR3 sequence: CASSLVGQGSGNTIYF. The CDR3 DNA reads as TGCGCCAGCAGCTTGGTTGGACAGGGCTCTGGAAACACCATATATTTT.

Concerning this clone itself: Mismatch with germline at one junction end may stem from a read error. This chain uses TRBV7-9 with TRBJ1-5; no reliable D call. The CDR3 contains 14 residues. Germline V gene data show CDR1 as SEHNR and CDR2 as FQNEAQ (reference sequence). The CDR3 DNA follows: TGTTCCAGCAGCTTTGACGGCGCGGGTCAGCCCCAGCATTTT. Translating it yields CSSSFDGAGQPQHF.